One sample yielded the 14 T cell receptor beta chains listed below, sequenced in a study of cytomegalovirus exposure and HLA in healthy donors. The PCR made use of 60 Vbeta and 13 Jbeta primers. The assay was immunoSEQ multiplex PCR, and TCRdb's table has in-frame clones only and misses some. This sample has tens of thousands of clones, with 60% to 85% found just once. Sequenced sample: PBMCs. The receptor set was obtained from a male donor in good health and CMV-seropositive.

The chain links TRBV7-7 to TRBJ2-2, with 10 bases fitting TRBD2. This CDR3 comprises 17 residues. V lost 5 bases, J lost 4 bases, and 10 bases stayed unmatched. Germline V gene data show CDR1 as SSHAT and CDR2 as FNYEAQ (reference sequence). DNA of the CDR3: TGTGCCAGCAGCCCAATGTCAGCGGGGGGGCGCACCGGGGAGCTGTTTTTT. It encodes CASSPMSAGGRTGELFF.

This clone was picked up a small number of times. This chain joins TRBV6-1 and TRBJ1-1; D gene unclear. Trimming cost V 11 bases and J 5 bases, with 18 bases left between them. This CDR3 has 13 residues. CDR1 and CDR2 from the germline V gene are MNHNS and SASEGT. CDR3: CALCRFGRTEAFF. CDR3 sequence (DNA): TGTGCCCTATGCCGTTTTGGGAGGACTGAAGCTTTCTTT.

This clone is labeled medium-sized. J is TRBJ1-3 and V is TRBV7-8, with a possible D match to TRBD1 (5 bases). The CDR3 runs to 15 residues. Trimming removed 0 bases at V and 4 bases at J, with 10 bases between. The germline V gene has CDR1 SGHVS and CDR2 FQNEAQ. The CDR3 coding sequence is TGTGCCAGCAGCTTAGCTGGGTGGGGCGGAAACACCATATATTTT. Its translation: CASSLAGWGGNTIYF.

This chain's CDR3 is CASSSALSGGSYNSPLHF. CDR3 DNA sequence: TGTGCCAGCAGCTCTGCTCTATCAGGGGGATCCTATAATTCACCCCTCCACTTT. The V and J genes are TRBV5-4 and TRBJ1-6; TRBD1 agrees at 7 bases. Germline values: CDR1 SGHNT, CDR2 YYREEE (reference sequence). V dropped 3 bases and J dropped 1; count of bases not matched to a gene: 10. CDR3 size: 18 residues. The full variable domain, its missing parts supplied by reference TRBV5-4 and TRBJ1-6, is ETGVTQSPTHLIKTRGQQVTLRCSSQSGHNTVSWYQQALGQGPQFIFQYYREEENGRGNFPPRFSGLQFPNYSSELNVNALELDDSALYLCASSSALSGGSYNSPLHFGNGTRLTVT.

On this clone itself: Germline is not matched at one junction end, which may reflect a read error. The chain recombines TRBV7-3 with TRBJ1-1, with D unclear. The CDR3 contains 15 residues. The V gene's germline CDR1 is SGHTA and CDR2 FQGTGA. CDR3 nucleotide sequence: TGTGCCAGCAGCAAAGGACGGGCCGGGAACTCTGAAGCTTTCTTT. Protein product: CASSKGRAGNSEAFF.

This clone has only a few counts. V and J are TRBV2 and TRBJ2-7; 7 nucleotides agree with TRBD1. This CDR3 contains 12 residues. The germline V gene has CDR1 SNHLY and CDR2 FYNNEI. Unmatched junction bases numbered 3, after V lost 6 bases and J lost 4 bases. The chain's CDR3 is CASRQGMYEQYF. The CDR3 region has the DNA TGTGCCAGCAGACAGGGGATGTACGAGCAGTACTTC.

J is TRBJ2-1 and V is TRBV6-5; 16 bases match TRBD2. The CDR3 covers 15 residues. Germline lookup yields CDR1 MNHEY and CDR2 SVGAGI. After removal of 6 bases from V and 15 bases from J, the junction contained 11 bases not matched to a gene. Here the CDR3 reads CASRPQGLAGGRPFF. The CDR3, as DNA: TGTGCCAGCAGACCCCAGGGACTAGCGGGGGGGCGGCCGTTCTTC.

This clone was observed a single time. The rearrangement joins TRBV5-1 to TRBJ1-2; 8 bases match TRBD1. The CDR3 length is 12 residues. Germline CDR1 and CDR2: SGHRS and YFSETQ. Trimming at V came to 1 base and at J to 8 bases, leaving 1 base not matched to a gene. The CDR3 sequence: CASSLRDRGYTF. DNA for the CDR3: TGCGCCAGCAGCTTGCGGGACAGGGGCTACACCTTC.

This chain joins TRBV6-1 and TRBJ2-7; D is unresolved. The CDR3 consists of 11 residues. Germline-derived CDR1 and CDR2 are MNHNS and SASEGT. V was pared by 2 bases and J by 3 bases, with 2 bases between. CDR3 in amino acids: CASSEYYEQYF. The DNA of the CDR3 is TGTGCCAGCAGTGAATACTACGAGCAGTACTTC.

This clone was observed a few times. The chain is built from TRBV5-1 and TRBJ2-6; perhaps TRBD2 as D (6 bases). V was pared by 1 base and J by 1 base, with 12 bases between. The CDR3 spans 17 residues. The germline V gene has CDR1 SGHRS and CDR2 YFSETQ. The chain's CDR3 is CASSLRRAGSGANVLTF. As DNA, the CDR3 is TGCGCCAGCAGCTTGCGGCGGGCGGGGTCTGGGGCCAACGTCCTGACTTTC.

The chain combines TRBV5-1 with TRBJ1-3; possibly TRBD1 for D (6 bases). In germline, CDR1 is SGHRS, CDR2 YFSETQ. V gave up 4 bases and J gave up 3 bases, with 17 bases separating them. The CDR3 totals 16 residues. This CDR3 is CASSTSPGADGNTIYF. The CDR3 bases are TGCGCCAGCAGCACTTCACCAGGGGCGGATGGAAACACCATATATTTT.

As to this clone: Within the sample, other DNA sequences also encode this same CDR3. Here the CDR3 reads CAWTSRGSQPQHF. The CDR3 DNA sequence: TGTGCCTGGACGTCCAGGGGGAGCCAGCCCCAGCATTTT. This chain links TRBV30 with TRBJ1-5; 7 positions agree with TRBD1. The CDR3 sequence is 13 residues long. The ends lost 4 bases at V and 7 bases at J; junction bases unmatched: 7. Germline lookup yields CDR1 GTSNPN and CDR2 SVGIG (reference sequence).

This clone was detected once. This chain connects TRBV7-9 to TRBJ1-6; TRBD1 is a possible D gene (5 bases). The CDR3 runs to 19 residues. The germline CDR1 and CDR2 sequences are SEHNR and FQNEAQ (reference sequence). Trimming stripped 4 bases from V and 3 bases from J, with 22 bases between. CDR3 bases: TGTGCCAGCAGCTCGGAAGGGGCGACAGCCTATAGCTATAATTCACCCCTCCACTTT. Translation: CASSSEGATAYSYNSPLHF.

V usage is TRBV6-5 and J usage is TRBJ1-2; D is unclear. The CDR3 totals 12 residues. Trimming took 2 bases from V and 6 from J, leaving 7 bases between them. Germline loops: CDR1 MNHEY, CDR2 SVGAGI. The CDR3 region is CASSYARDGYTF. In DNA, the CDR3 is TGTGCCAGCAGTTACGCCCGGGATGGCTACACCTTC.